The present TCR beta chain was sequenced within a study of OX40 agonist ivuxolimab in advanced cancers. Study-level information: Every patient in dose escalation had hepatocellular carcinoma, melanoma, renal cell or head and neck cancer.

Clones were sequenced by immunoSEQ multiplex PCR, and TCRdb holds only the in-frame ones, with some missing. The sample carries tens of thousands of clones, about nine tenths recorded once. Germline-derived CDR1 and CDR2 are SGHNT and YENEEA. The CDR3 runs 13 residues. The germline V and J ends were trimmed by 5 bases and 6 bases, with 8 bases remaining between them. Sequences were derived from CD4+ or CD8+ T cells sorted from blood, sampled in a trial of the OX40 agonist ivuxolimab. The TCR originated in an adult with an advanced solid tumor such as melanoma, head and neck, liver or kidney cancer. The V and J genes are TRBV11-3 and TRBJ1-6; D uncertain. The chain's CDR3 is CASSIGSNSPLHF. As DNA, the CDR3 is TGTGCCAGCAGCATCGGCAGTAATTCACCCCTCCACTTT.